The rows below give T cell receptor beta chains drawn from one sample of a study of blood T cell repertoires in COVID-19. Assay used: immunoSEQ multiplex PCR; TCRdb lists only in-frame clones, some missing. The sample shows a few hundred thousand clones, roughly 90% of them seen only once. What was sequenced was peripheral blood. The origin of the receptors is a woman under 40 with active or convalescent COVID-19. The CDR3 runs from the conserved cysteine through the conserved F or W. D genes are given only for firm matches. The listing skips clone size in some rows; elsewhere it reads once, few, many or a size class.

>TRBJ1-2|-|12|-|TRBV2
TGTGCCAGCAGCCGAGGCGTATCTGGCTACACCTTC
CASSRGVSGYTF
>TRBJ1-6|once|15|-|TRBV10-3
TGTGCCATCAGCGGAGGATCCTCCTATAATTCACCCCTCCACTTT
CAISGGSSYNSPLHF
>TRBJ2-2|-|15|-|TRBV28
TGTGCCAGCATTGGCTTCGCCCGCAGCACCGGGGAGCTGTTTTTT
CASIGFARSTGELFF
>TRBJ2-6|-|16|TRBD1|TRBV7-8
TGTGCCAGCAGCTTGACAGGGGGTCCCGGGGCCAACGTCCTGACTTTC
CASSLTGGPGANVLTF
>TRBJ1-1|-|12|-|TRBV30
TGTGCCTGGGGGCAGGCGAACACTGAAGCTTTCTTT
CAWGQANTEAFF
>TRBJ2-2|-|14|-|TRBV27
TGTGCCAGCAGTCTCGGGAGGAACACCGGGGAGCTGTTTTTT
CASSLGRNTGELFF
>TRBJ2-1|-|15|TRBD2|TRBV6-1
TGTGCCAGCAGTGAAGCTACCGGGACTAGCGGGAGGTCGTTCTTC
CASSEATGTSGRSFF
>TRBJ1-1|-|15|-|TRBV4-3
TGCGCCAGCAGCGCCAGTCGCGTTGGGAGCACTGAAGCTTTCTTT
CASSASRVGSTEAFF
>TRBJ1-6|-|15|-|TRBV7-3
TGTGCCAGCAGCTTAAGACGGGGTCGGGATTCACCCCTCCACTTT
CASSLRRGRDSPLHF
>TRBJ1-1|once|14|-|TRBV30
TGTGCCTGGAGTGTACTTCGAATGAACACTGAAGCTTTCTTT
CAWSVLRMNTEAFF
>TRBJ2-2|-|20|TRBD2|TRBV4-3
TGCGCCAGCAGCCAGGGTGCCCCAGCGGGGCGGCGATCCGTCACCGGGGAGCTGTTTTTT
CASSQGAPAGRRSVTGELFF
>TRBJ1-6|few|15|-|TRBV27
TGTGCCAGCAGTGACGGACAGCTTAGTAATTCACCCCTCCACTTT
CASSDGQLSNSPLHF
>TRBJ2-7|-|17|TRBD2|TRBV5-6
TGTGCCAGCAGCTACACACGGGGACTAGCGGGTTTTTTAGAGCAGTACTTC
CASSYTRGLAGFLEQYF
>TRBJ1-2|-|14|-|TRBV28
TGTGCCAGCAGTTTGAATGGGGGGAGCTATGGCTACACCTTC
CASSLNGGSYGYTF
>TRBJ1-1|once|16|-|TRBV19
TGTGCCAGTAGTATATCGGGGACAAATCTGAACACTGAAGCTTTCTTT
CASSISGTNLNTEAFF
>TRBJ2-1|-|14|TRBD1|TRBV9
TGTGCCAGCAGCTTAAGACAGGGGGCGGGTGAGCAGTTCTTC
CASSLRQGAGEQFF
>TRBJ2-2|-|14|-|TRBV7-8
TGTGCCAGCAGCTTCCTGACAGTCACCGGGGAGCTGTTTTTT
CASSFLTVTGELFF
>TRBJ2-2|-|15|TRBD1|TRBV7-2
TGTGCCAGCAGCTTAAACAGGGGCAACACCGGGGAGCTGTTTTTT
CASSLNRGNTGELFF
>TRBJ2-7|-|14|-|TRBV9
TGTGCCAGCAGCGTAAGCCCAGGGACCTACGAGCAGTACTTC
CASSVSPGTYEQYF
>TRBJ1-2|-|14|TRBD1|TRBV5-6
TGTGCCAGCAGCTGGGGAGGGACAGGGAGTGTACACACCTTC
CASSWGGTGSVHTF
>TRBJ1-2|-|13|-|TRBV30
TGTGCCTGGACCCGGACTGGAAACTATGGCTACACCTTC
CAWTRTGNYGYTF
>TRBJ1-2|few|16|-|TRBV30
TGTGCCTGGAGCGCAACCTCGGACAACAGAGTCGATGGCTACACCTTC
CAWSATSDNRVDGYTF
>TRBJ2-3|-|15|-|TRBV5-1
TGCGCCAGCAGCCTAGACTCGCCAAGGAAAGATACGCAGTATTTT
CASSLDSPRKDTQYF
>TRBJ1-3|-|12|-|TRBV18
TGTGCCAGCTCGAGTGCAGGAAACACCATATATTTT
CASSSAGNTIYF
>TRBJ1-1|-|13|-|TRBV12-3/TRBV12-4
TGTGCCAGCAGGGAGGGACGGAACACTGAAGCTTTCTTT
CASREGRNTEAFF
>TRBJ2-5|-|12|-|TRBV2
TGTGCCAGCAGTGAACGGGGGGAGACCCAGTACTTC
CASSERGETQYF
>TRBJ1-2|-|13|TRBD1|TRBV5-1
TGCGCCAGCAGCCGCGGACAGGGGGAGGGCTACACCTTC
CASSRGQGEGYTF
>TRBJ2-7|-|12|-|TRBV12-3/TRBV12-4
TGTGCCAGCAGTCATACAGGGAACGAGCAGTACTTC
CASSHTGNEQYF
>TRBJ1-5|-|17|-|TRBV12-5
TGTGCTAGTGGTTTGGTACAGGTCGCCCTAATCAATCAGCCCCAGCATTTT
CASGLVQVALINQPQHF
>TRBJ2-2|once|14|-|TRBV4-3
TGCGCCAGCAGCCAAGCTCGGAACACCGGGGAGCTGTTTTTT
CASSQARNTGELFF
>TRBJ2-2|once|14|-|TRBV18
TGTGCCAGCTCCCCCAGTATCCTTACCGGGGAGCTGTTTTTT
CASSPSILTGELFF
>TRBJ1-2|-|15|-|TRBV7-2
TGTGCCAGCAGCCAGAGGGATGCGGGGATCTATGGCTACACCTTC
CASSQRDAGIYGYTF
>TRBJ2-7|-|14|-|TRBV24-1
TGTGCCACCAGTGATCCCATGGGGGCGGGCGAGCAGTACTTC
CATSDPMGAGEQYF
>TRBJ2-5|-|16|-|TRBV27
TGTGCCAGCAGTTTATTCGGGACTACAGGGCTGGAGACCCAGTACTTC
CASSLFGTTGLETQYF
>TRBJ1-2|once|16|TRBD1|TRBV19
TGTGCCAGTAGTATGCGTTCTCAGGGGGGCAACTATGGCTACACCTTC
CASSMRSQGGNYGYTF
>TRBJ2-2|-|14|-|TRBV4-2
TGTGCCAGCAGCCAAGTTGGAGGGTCCGGGGAGCTGTTTTTT
CASSQVGGSGELFF
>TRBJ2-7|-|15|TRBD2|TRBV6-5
TGTGCCAGCAGTTTCACTGCGGGACTAGCTTACGAGCAGTACTTC
CASSFTAGLAYEQYF
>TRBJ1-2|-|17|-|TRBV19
TGTGCCAGTAGTATAGATCGCCGCAGGCAGGGCGAATATGGCTACACCTTC
CASSIDRRRQGEYGYTF
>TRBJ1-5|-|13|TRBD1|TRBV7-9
TGTGCCAGCAGCTCCCAAGAGGGGGCGCCCCAGCATTTT
CASSSQEGAPQHF
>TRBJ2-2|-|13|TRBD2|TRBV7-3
TGTGCCAGCAGCCTCGGGGGGGGCGGGGAGCTGTTTTTT
CASSLGGGGELFF
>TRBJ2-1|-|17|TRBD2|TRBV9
TGTGCCAGCAGCGTCGGCGGGGGGGCCAGGAACTACAATGAGCAGTTCTTC
CASSVGGGARNYNEQFF
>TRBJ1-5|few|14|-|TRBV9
TGTGCCAGCAGCGTAGGGGAGTTGGGTCAGCCCCAGCATTTT
CASSVGELGQPQHF
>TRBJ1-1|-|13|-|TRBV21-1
TGTGCCAGCAGCCCCACGGAGTCTGAACGAGCTTTCTTT
CASSPTESERAFF
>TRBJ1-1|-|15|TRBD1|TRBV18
TGTGCCAGCTCAAGGACAGGGGGAGGCGTAACTGAAGCTTTCTTT
CASSRTGGGVTEAFF
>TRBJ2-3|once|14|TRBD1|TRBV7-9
TGTGCCAGCCAAAGACAGGGGGCCCCAGATACGCAGTATTTT
CASQRQGAPDTQYF
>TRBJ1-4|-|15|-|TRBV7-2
TGTGCCAGCAGCTCCCTGAGTGCAACTAATGAAAAACTGTTTTTT
CASSSLSATNEKLFF
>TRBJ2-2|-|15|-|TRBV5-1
TGCGCCAGCAGCTTAAGCCAGGGGAACACCGGGGAGCTGTTTTTT
CASSLSQGNTGELFF
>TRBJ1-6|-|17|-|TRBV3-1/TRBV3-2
TGTGCCAGCAGCCAAGCGGGGGGCGTATCCTATAATTCACCCCTCCACTTT
CASSQAGGVSYNSPLHF
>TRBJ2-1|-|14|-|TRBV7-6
TGTGCCAGCAGCCAAACAGGGATCTACAATGAGCAGTTCTTC
CASSQTGIYNEQFF
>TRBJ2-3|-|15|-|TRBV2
TGTGCCAGCAGTGCCGGACAGCTACGCACAGATACGCAGTATTTT
CASSAGQLRTDTQYF